This T cell receptor beta chain stems from a study of cytomegalovirus exposure and HLA in healthy donors. General study points: Subsequent analysis showed first-cohort TCR clusters tending to co-occur in about 110 validation repertoires. Confirmation in vitro established that a few CMV-associated chains were specific for CMV antigens.

TCRdb's copy holds only in-frame clones and misses some; the assay was immunoSEQ multiplex PCR. The data hold approximately 200,000 clones, with around 90% observed a single time. For this clone: The antigen is not known.

CDR1 and CDR2 from the germline V gene are SGHTA and FQGNSA. This CDR3 has 16 residues. V lost 5 bases and J 0 bases, leaving 15 bases between the germline ends. The clonotype originates from a woman aged 18-29 years in good health and CMV-seronegative. Sequenced sample: PBMCs. The chain is built from TRBV7-2 and TRBJ2-3; D possibly corresponds to TRBD2 (5 bases). The DNA for the CDR3 is TGTGCCAGCAGCCGAGGGCGCCGGTCTAGCACAGATACGCAGTATTTT. It encodes CASSRGRRSSTDTQYF.